The 29 T cell receptor beta chains below were found in one sample sequenced in a study of cytomegalovirus exposure and HLA in healthy donors. Primers for the PCR totalled 60 Vbeta and 13 Jbeta. TCRdb's copy holds only in-frame clones and misses some; the assay was immunoSEQ multiplex PCR. This sample has about 130,000 clones, with 80% to 90% found just once. The sample comprised PBMCs. The origin of the receptors is a middle-aged woman in good health and CMV-seropositive.

The V call is TRBV5-1, the J call TRBJ2-3; TRBD1 agrees at 8 bases. The germline gives CDR1 SGHRS, CDR2 YFSETQ. The CDR3 runs to 15 residues. The V and J ends lost 0 bases and 4 bases, in that order; junction bases with no gene match: 4. CDR3 nucleotides: TGCGCCAGCAGCTTGGCGTCAGGGGGCTCAGATACGCAGTATTTT. This translates into CASSLASGGSDTQYF. Using reference TRBV5-1 and TRBJ2-3 for the parts outside the CDR3, the full variable domain is KAGVTQTPRYLIKTRGQQVTLSCSPISGHRSVSWYQQTPGQGLQFLFEYFSETQRNKGNFPGRFSGRQFSNSRSEMNVSTLELGDSALYLCASSLASGGSDTQYFGPGTRLTVL.

The chain has TRBV9 and TRBJ2-5; 9 bases agree with TRBD2. CDR1 is SGDLS and CDR2 is YYNGEE in the germline V gene. V trimming: 0 bases; J trimming: 1 base; junction bases outside the gene matches: 4. This CDR3 spans 16 amino acids. The DNA for the CDR3 is TGTGCCAGCAGCGTAGCCCTAGCGGGACTCCAAGAGACCCAGTACTTC. It specifies CASSVALAGLQETQYF. The whole variable domain, filled in from reference TRBV9 and TRBJ2-5, reads DSGVTQTPKHLITATGQRVTLRCSPRSGDLSVYWYQQSLDQGLQFLIQYYNGEERAKGNILERFSAQQFPDLHSELNLSSLELGDSALYFCASSVALAGLQETQYFGPGTRLLVL.

CDR3 residues: CASSQAGGPSYEQYF. The DNA of the CDR3 is TGCGCCAGCAGCCAAGCGGGGGGACCATCCTACGAGCAGTACTTC. The genes are TRBV4-1 and TRBJ2-7; 7 bases match TRBD2. The length of the CDR3 is 15 residues. V dropped 1 base and J dropped 1; count of bases not matched to a gene: 4. CDR1 and CDR2 (germline): MGHRA, YSYEKL.

The J gene is TRBJ1-1, the V gene TRBV28, with 7 bases fitting TRBD1. Unmatched junction bases numbered 6, after V lost 5 bases and J lost 0 bases. The CDR3 length is 15 residues. Germline V gene sequence: CDR1 MDHEN, CDR2 SYDVKM. DNA for the CDR3: TGTGCCAGCAGTGTCCCGGGACAGCTGAACACTGAAGCTTTCTTT. Translated, it gives CASSVPGQLNTEAFF.

This clone occurred once. The chain carries TRBV7-9 and TRBJ1-1, with D possibly TRBD1 on 6 matching bases. CDR3 size: 15 residues. Germline V gene sequence: CDR1 SEHNR, CDR2 FQNEAQ (reference sequence). The ends were cut back, 5 bases at V and 1 base at J, with 14 bases in the middle. CDR3 amino acids: CASSPRGSQNTEAFF. CDR3 nucleotide sequence: TGTGCCAGCAGCCCCAGGGGTTCCCAGAACACTGAAGCTTTCTTT.

This chain uses TRBV30 with TRBJ1-2; 8 bases are shared with TRBD1. Losses at the gene ends were 4 bases for V and 4 bases for J; bases not matched to a gene: 5. This CDR3 comprises 13 residues. The germline CDR1 and CDR2 sequences are GTSNPN and SVGIG (reference sequence). CDR3 sequence reads: CAWKGQGRYGYTF. The CDR3 DNA reads TGTGCCTGGAAAGGACAGGGACGCTATGGCTACACCTTC.

This chain links TRBV28 with TRBJ2-1, with TRBD1 identical over 7 bases. The CDR3 has 15 residues. J lost 7 bases, V lost 8 bases, and 14 bases had no gene match. The germline V gene has CDR1 MDHEN and CDR2 SYDVKM. In DNA form, the CDR3 reads TGTGCCAGCCTCATGGTAGGGGGCCGTTTTAATGAGCAGTTCTTC. This codes for CASLMVGGRFNEQFF.

The chain has TRBV5-1 and TRBJ1-3; unclear D gene. Germline loops: CDR1 SGHRS, CDR2 YFSETQ. This CDR3 comprises 16 residues. Trimming cost V 4 bases and J 0 bases, with 14 bases left between them. DNA for the CDR3: TGCGCCAGCAGCCAAATGCCGCAGGACTCTGGAAACACCATATATTTT. It codes for CASSQMPQDSGNTIYF.

The rearrangement uses TRBV2 and TRBJ2-1; 7 bases are shared with TRBD1. This CDR3 contains 12 residues. V lost 8 bases to trimming and J lost 9 bases; unmatched junction nucleotides: 7. The V gene's germline CDR1 is SNHLY and CDR2 FYNNEI. The CDR3 DNA is TGTGCCAGCTCGAACAGGGGTCTTGAGCAGTTCTTC. It translates to CASSNRGLEQFF.

This clone appeared a single time. The chain links TRBV9 to TRBJ2-4; maybe TRBD2 (6 bases). Germline V gene data show CDR1 as SGDLS and CDR2 as YYNGEE. The CDR3 has 15 residues. Deletions cut 0 bases from V and 4 bases from J, with 11 bases between. CDR3 loop: CASSVGGRQKNIQYF. CDR3 sequence (DNA): TGTGCCAGCAGCGTAGGTGGGAGGCAGAAAAACATTCAGTACTTC.

DNA for the CDR3: TGTGCCAGCAGCGGGGTACTGGGACTTCAAGAGACCCAGTACTTC. This translates into CASSGVLGLQETQYF. J is TRBJ2-5 and V is TRBV7-3; D is perhaps TRBD2 (6 bases). The V gene's germline CDR1 is SGHTA and CDR2 FQGTGA. The CDR3 runs 15 residues. V shed 5 bases and J shed 2 bases, with 15 bases lying between them. The variable domain in full, with the rest retrieved from reference TRBV7-3 and TRBJ2-5, is GAGVSQTPSNKVTEKGKYVELRCDPISGHTALYWYRQSLGQGPEFLIYFQGTGAADDSGLPNDRFFAVRPEGSVSTLKIQRTERGDSAVYLCASSGVLGLQETQYFGPGTRLLVL.

This clone is a singleton in its sample. The V and J genes are TRBV5-6 and TRBJ2-1; 13 positions match TRBD2. The J segment lost 6 bases and the V segment lost 1 base, leaving 7 bases of the junction unmatched. Germline V lookup: CDR1 SGHDT, CDR2 YYEEEE. The CDR3 contains 17 residues. CDR3 region: CASSLYGTSGNLNEQFF. The CDR3 DNA is TGTGCCAGCAGCTTGTACGGGACTAGCGGGAACCTCAATGAGCAGTTCTTC.

J is TRBJ1-2 and V is TRBV4-3, with D possibly TRBD1 on 6 matching bases. Germline loops: CDR1 LGHNA, CDR2 YSLEER. This CDR3 comprises 16 residues. V was trimmed by 1 base and J by 2 bases, leaving 14 bases between them. Here the CDR3 DNA reads TGCGCCAGCAGCCAAGGAGGTGGACAGCCGAACTATGGCTACACCTTC. Amino acids: CASSQGGGQPNYGYTF.

The chain uses TRBV7-2 and TRBJ1-3; D might be TRBD1 (5 bases). V was shortened by 1 base and J by 1 base, with 8 bases between the two germline ends. Germline values: CDR1 SGHTA, CDR2 FQGNSA. This CDR3 is built from 15 residues. The CDR3, as DNA: TGTGCCAGCAGCTTAGGACAGCTATCTGGAAACACCATATATTTT. Translation gives CASSLGQLSGNTIYF.

The rearrangement links TRBV7-2 to TRBJ2-7; no reliable D call. CDR1 is SGHTA and CDR2 is FQGNSA in the germline V gene. The CDR3 runs to 13 residues. V lost 5 bases, J lost 6 bases, and 14 bases lay in between. The CDR3, as DNA: TGTGCCAGCAGCCCCCCTCGCTCAGGCGAGCAGTACTTC. It codes for CASSPPRSGEQYF. The full variable domain, with the rest looked up from reference TRBV7-2 and TRBJ2-7, is GAGVSQSPSNKVTEKGKDVELRCDPISGHTALYWYRQSLGQGLEFLIYFQGNSAPDKSGLPSDRFSAERTGGSVSTLTIQRTQQEDSAVYLCASSPPRSGEQYFGPGTRLTVT.

This chain links TRBV30 with TRBJ2-7; TRBD1 aligns across 7 bases. V was clipped by 1 base and J by 6 bases; unmatched bases: 3. The germline gives CDR1 GTSNPN, CDR2 SVGIG (reference sequence). The CDR3 is made up of 12 amino acids. The CDR3 nucleotides read TGTGCCTGGAGTGCAAGGACAGGCGAGCAGTACTTC. Its translation is CAWSARTGEQYF.

The chain links TRBV6-1 to TRBJ1-1, with D possibly matching TRBD1 (6 bases). This CDR3 spans 15 amino acids. The V and J ends lost 3 bases and 0 bases respectively, with 11 bases between them. Germline loops: CDR1 MNHNS, CDR2 SASEGT. CDR3 sequence (DNA): TGTGCCAGCAGTGAGGGGGGGGCGCTGAACACTGAAGCTTTCTTT. Amino acid sequence: CASSEGGALNTEAFF.

The chain combines TRBV29-1 with TRBJ2-4, with D perhaps TRBD1 (6 bases). Trimming left V 3 bases short and J 0 bases short, with 12 bases between. There are 15 residues in the CDR3. The V gene's germline CDR1 is SQVTM and CDR2 ANQGSEA. The DNA of the CDR3 is TGCAGCGTTGAGGGGACAAGATTAGCCAAAAACATTCAGTACTTC. It yields the protein CSVEGTRLAKNIQYF.

V and J are TRBV12-5 and TRBJ2-2; 11 bases map to TRBD1. Germline-derived CDR1 and CDR2 are LGHNT and FRNRAP. After removal of 7 bases from V and 6 bases from J, the junction contained 4 bases not matched to a gene. The CDR3 length is 14 residues. The CDR3 DNA follows: TGTGCTAGTGCAATGGGACAGGGGGCCGGGGAGCTGTTTTTT. It codes for CASAMGQGAGELFF. The full variable domain, its missing parts supplied by reference TRBV12-5 and TRBJ2-2, is DARVTQTPRHKVTEMGQEVTMRCQPILGHNTVFWYRQTMMQGLELLAYFRNRAPLDDSGMPKDRFSAEMPDATLATLKIQPSEPRDSAVYFCASAMGQGAGELFFGEGSRLTVL.

The rearrangement uses TRBV1 and TRBJ2-5; TRBD1 is the table's D call, not checked against the DNA. The J call may not be correct, given that the DNA end is closer to TRBJ2-7. TRBV1 is termed a pseudogene. The CDR3 consists of 17 residues. CDR3 in DNA: TGCACCAGCAGCCAAGACCGACAGGCCCTCTGCTCCTACGAGCAGTACTTC. Translating gives CTSSQDRQALCSYEQYF.

Worth noting for this clone: Its ends do not fully match the called genes, so a read error is possible. The rearrangement links TRBV2 to TRBJ1-1; TRBD1 matches 7 bases. CDR1 SNHLY and CDR2 FYNNEI come from the germline V gene. The CDR3 is made up of 12 amino acids. Here the CDR3 DNA reads TGTGCCAGCAGTCCAGGGACAGCGGGGGCTCTCTTT. This translates into CASSPGTAGALF.

The V call is TRBV19, the J call TRBJ2-1, with D possibly being TRBD1 (5 bases). CDR1 LNHDA and CDR2 SQIVND come from the germline V gene (reference sequence). This CDR3 is 14 amino acids long. The ends were cut back, 6 bases at V and 6 bases at J, with 15 bases in the middle. Here the CDR3 reads CASSPGQGINEQFF. DNA for the CDR3: TGTGCCAGTAGCCCTGGCCAGGGCATCAATGAGCAGTTCTTC.

The CDR3 reads CASSLSGQGPGETQYF. CDR3 sequence (DNA): TGTGCCAGCAGTTTATCGGGACAGGGTCCAGGAGAGACCCAGTACTTC. This chain joins TRBV27 and TRBJ2-5; 9 bases match TRBD1. Germline CDR1 and CDR2: MNHEY and SMNVEV (reference sequence). V trimming: 0 bases; J trimming: 4 bases; junction bases outside the gene matches: 6. The CDR3 covers 16 residues.

V usage is TRBV13 and J usage is TRBJ2-7, with 8 bases lining up with TRBD2. This CDR3 region has 12 residues. The V gene end was trimmed by 5 bases and the J gene end by 6 bases; junction bases not matched to a gene: 3. CDR1 and CDR2 from the germline V gene are PRHDT and FYEKMQ (reference sequence). The CDR3 spells CASSQTSAEQYF. The CDR3 DNA reads TGTGCCAGCAGCCAGACTAGCGCCGAGCAGTACTTC.

The J gene is TRBJ1-4, the V gene TRBV6-1, with 7 bases matching TRBD1. CDR1 and CDR2 from the germline V gene are MNHNS and SASEGT. Unmatched junction bases numbered 0, after V lost 0 bases and J lost 8 bases. This CDR3 region has 13 residues. The CDR3 DNA sequence: TGTGCCAGCAGTGAAGCGGGACAGGAAAAACTGTTTTTT. It specifies CASSEAGQEKLFF.

This clone was seen a handful of times. The chain uses TRBV27 and TRBJ2-7, with 7 bases aligning to TRBD1. Per the germline V gene, CDR1 is MNHEY and CDR2 is SMNVEV (reference sequence). V gave up 2 bases and J gave up 1 base; unmatched junction bases: 11. This CDR3 comprises 17 residues. The CDR3 is CASSLGPPRTGSYEQYF. The CDR3 DNA follows: TGTGCCAGCAGTTTAGGGCCACCGAGGACAGGTTCCTACGAGCAGTACTTC.

The chain links TRBV18 to TRBJ1-1, with TRBD1 matching over 7 bases. The V gene end was trimmed by 5 bases and the J gene end by 4 bases; junction bases not matched to a gene: 7. The CDR3 contains 14 residues. CDR1 KGHSH and CDR2 LQKENI come from the germline V gene. CDR3 region: CASSLSSGGTEAFF. CDR3 DNA: TGTGCCAGCTCATTGAGTTCAGGGGGCACTGAAGCTTTCTTT.

This rearrangement joins TRBV9 to TRBJ1-2; a weak D match, TRBD1 (5 bases). CDR1 and CDR2 (germline): SGDLS, YYNGEE. The germline V and J ends were trimmed by 1 base and 4 bases, with 11 bases remaining between them. The CDR3 is made up of 14 amino acids. CDR3 DNA: TGTGCCAGCAGCGTAAGTCAGGGAAGCTATGGCTACACCTTC. Protein sequence: CASSVSQGSYGYTF.

The chain joins TRBV7-3 to TRBJ1-1; TRBD1 agrees at 7 bases. V shed 4 bases, J shed 3 bases, and the junction held 8 bases outside the gene matches. Germline V CDR1 and CDR2: SGHTA, FQGTGA. The CDR3 consists of 15 residues. CDR3 sequence reads: CASSYPGTVDTEAFF. CDR3 sequence (DNA): TGTGCCAGCAGCTACCCTGGGACAGTCGACACTGAAGCTTTCTTT. The full variable domain, rest sourced from reference TRBV7-3 and TRBJ1-1, is GAGVSQTPSNKVTEKGKYVELRCDPISGHTALYWYRQSLGQGPEFLIYFQGTGAADDSGLPNDRFFAVRPEGSVSTLKIQRTERGDSAVYLCASSYPGTVDTEAFFGQGTRLTVV.